This T cell receptor (beta chain) was identified during a study of cytomegalovirus exposure and HLA in healthy donors. Study in general: It was reported in a later analysis that the same platform had been used for the 90 to 150 validation repertoires as for the approximately 700 first-cohort repertoires.

Trimming left V 7 bases short and J 3 bases short, with 10 bases between. Per germline, CDR1 SNHLY and CDR2 FYNNEI. CDR3 size: 12 residues. The assay was immunoSEQ multiplex PCR, and TCRdb's table has in-frame clones only and misses some. The sample lists 150,000 or so clones; 75% to 90% were seen once. Donors were drawn from the approximately 120-subject validation cohort, separate from the 666-subject first cohort. Regarding this clone: Its antigen is unidentified.

General study results and limits: A later analysis found first-cohort TCR clusters tended to co-occur in the approximately 110 validation repertoires. Cytomegalovirus association was listed for under 200 TCR beta chains.

The sample taken for sequencing was PBMCs. This clonotype was obtained from a woman in her twenties or thirties in good health and CMV-seropositive. This rearrangement joins TRBV2 to TRBJ2-7, with D maybe TRBD1 (6 bases). The CDR3 bases are TGTGCCAGCAAGGACAGCTACTACGAGCAGTACTTC. Protein sequence: CASKDSYYEQYF. The variable domain in full, with the rest retrieved from reference TRBV2 and TRBJ2-7, is EPEVTQTPSHQVTQMGQEVILRCVPISNHLYFYWYRQILGQKVEFLVSFYNNEISEKSEIFDDQFSVERPDGSNFTLKIRSTKLEDSAMYFCASKDSYYEQYFGPGTRLTVT.